Listed below are T cell receptor beta chains from one sample, sequenced in a study of T cells in Graves' hyperthyroidism and ophthalmopathy. From the multiplex PCR reads, TCRdb called clonotypes with MiXCR, one entry per CDR3 protein. The sample includes fewer than 550,000 distinct CDR3 sequences, approximately 14% seen only once; the top ten take 13% to 15%. Sequenced material: blood. The receptors stem from a young woman with Graves' hyperthyroidism. CDR3s include the opening cysteine and the closing phenylalanine or tryptophan. The D gene is left open where the match is weak. Not every row has a clone size; where given, it reads once, few, many or a size class.

clone_size	v_call	j_call	d_call	cdr3_nt	cdr3_aa
NA	TRBV5-1	TRBJ2-5	NA	TGCGCCAGCAGAAAAGACCTTGTGGGGGGCCAAGAGACCCAGTACTTC	CASRKDLVGGQETQYF
NA	TRBV7-9	TRBJ2-1	TRBD2	TGTGCCAGCGGCTTAGCGGGAGGGGGCAATGAGCAGTTCTTC	CASGLAGGGNEQFF
many	TRBV27	TRBJ1-2	NA	TGTGCCAGCAGTCGCTCGGACGGTAACTATGGCTACACCTTC	CASSRSDGNYGYTF
many	TRBV7-9	TRBJ2-1	NA	TGTGCCAGCAGCCTCGGAAATGAGCAGTTCTTC	CASSLGNEQFF
few	TRBV4-1	TRBJ2-7	TRBD2	TGCGCCAGCAGCCAAGACGCGCATCGCCTCGCGGGAGGGCCCGGCGAGCAGTACTTC	CASSQDAHRLAGGPGEQYF
many	TRBV12-3/TRBV12-4	TRBJ1-2	NA	TGTGCCAGCAACTACTTCGCCCAGATCGGGCAGGCCCCACGCTATGGCTACACCTTC	CASNYFAQIGQAPRYGYTF
NA	TRBV4-1	TRBJ2-1	NA	TGCGCCAGCAGCCAAGATCTCCCGGGAACCTACAATGAGCAGTTCTTC	CASSQDLPGTYNEQFF
many	TRBV7-2	TRBJ1-2	TRBD1	TGTGCCAGCAGCTCCGAACCAGGGGGGAACTATGGCTACACCTTC	CASSSEPGGNYGYTF
NA	TRBV3-1	TRBJ1-1	TRBD1	TGTGCCAGCAGCCAGGGACAGGCGTACACTGAAGCTTTCTTT	CASSQGQAYTEAFF
NA	TRBV19	TRBJ2-5	TRBD1	TGTGCCACCACCCTGGGACAGGGTTCTTTCGAGACCCAGTACTTC	CATTLGQGSFETQYF
NA	TRBV12-3/TRBV12-4	TRBJ1-6	NA	TGTGCCAGCAGCCAAACCCAGGGGTGGTATTCACCCCTCCACTTT	CASSQTQGWYSPLHF
many	TRBV27	TRBJ2-3	TRBD2	TGTGCCAGCAGTTTACCCGGGACTAGTGGTGATACGCAGTATTTT	CASSLPGTSGDTQYF
many	TRBV28	TRBJ2-7	TRBD2	TGTGCCAGCAGTTCCACTGAGCGGGAGCACTACGAGCAGTACTTC	CASSSTEREHYEQYF
few	TRBV29-1	TRBJ1-1	NA	TGCAGCGTTGGGACAGACTTGTACATGAACACTGAAGCTTTCTTT	CSVGTDLYMNTEAFF
many	TRBV5-1	TRBJ1-1	NA	TGCGCCAGCAGGGGCCTGATGAACACTGAAGCTTTCTTT	CASRGLMNTEAFF
NA	TRBV27	TRBJ1-2	NA	TGTGCCAGCAGTTTATCGTACGGAGGAAACTATGGCTACACCTTC	CASSLSYGGNYGYTF
many	TRBV29-1	TRBJ2-7	NA	TGCAGCGTGGAAGCTACAGGGCCCAGCAGTGAGCAGTACTTC	CSVEATGPSSEQYF
many	TRBV5-1	TRBJ2-3	NA	TGCGCCAGCAGCTCCTGGGGGGATGGCACAGATACGCAGTATTTT	CASSSWGDGTDTQYF
NA	TRBV2	TRBJ2-3	TRBD2	TGTGCCAGCAGTGGGACTAGCGGGGCCACAGATACGCAGTATTTT	CASSGTSGATDTQYF
few	TRBV27	TRBJ2-7	TRBD1	TGTGCCAGCAGTTTAGCCGGGACAGGGTTGTACGAGCAGTACTTC	CASSLAGTGLYEQYF
many	TRBV24-1	TRBJ2-3	TRBD2	TGTGCCACCAGTGTGGGGTCGGGACTAGAGGATACGCAGTATTTT	CATSVGSGLEDTQYF
few	TRBV18	TRBJ2-6	NA	TGTGCCAGCTCAGCGCTACAGGGAGCACCCTCTGGGGCCAACGTCCTGACTTTC	CASSALQGAPSGANVLTF
many	TRBV7-2	TRBJ1-4	NA	TGTGCCAGCAGCTCCGGGGACGGACAGAATGAAAAACTGTTTTTT	CASSSGDGQNEKLFF
NA	TRBV4-2	TRBJ1-5	NA	TGTGCCAGCAGCCAAGATTTCAGGGAGCCCCAGCATTTT	CASSQDFREPQHF
many	TRBV12-3/TRBV12-4	TRBJ1-2	NA	TGTGCCAGCAGTTTGGCAGGGGCCGTCTATGGCTACACCTTC	CASSLAGAVYGYTF
NA	TRBV5-6	TRBJ2-3	TRBD2	TGTGCCAGCAGCTTGGCTCGGGGGGATCGCACAGATACGCAGTATTTT	CASSLARGDRTDTQYF